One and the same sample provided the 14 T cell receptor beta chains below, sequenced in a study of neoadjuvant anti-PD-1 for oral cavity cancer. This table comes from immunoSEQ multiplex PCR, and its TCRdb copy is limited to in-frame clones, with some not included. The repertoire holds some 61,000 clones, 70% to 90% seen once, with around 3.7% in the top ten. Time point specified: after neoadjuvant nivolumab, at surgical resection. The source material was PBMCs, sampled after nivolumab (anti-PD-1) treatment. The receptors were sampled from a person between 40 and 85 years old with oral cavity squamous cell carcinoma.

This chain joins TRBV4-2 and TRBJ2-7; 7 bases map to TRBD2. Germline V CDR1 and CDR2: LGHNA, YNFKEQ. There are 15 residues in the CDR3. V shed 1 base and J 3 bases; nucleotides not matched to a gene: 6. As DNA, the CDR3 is TGTGCCAGCAGCCAAGGGGCTAGCGGATACTACGAGCAGTACTTC. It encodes CASSQGASGYYEQYF.

The CDR3 spells CASSLTGDHNEQFF. The CDR3 nucleotides read TGTGCCAGCAGCCTCACAGGGGACCACAATGAGCAGTTCTTC. The J gene is TRBJ2-1, the V gene TRBV9; the match to TRBD1 covers 7 bases. The CDR3 length is 14 residues. Germline V gives CDR1 SGDLS, CDR2 YYNGEE. V lost 4 bases, J lost 5 bases, and 6 bases stayed unmatched.

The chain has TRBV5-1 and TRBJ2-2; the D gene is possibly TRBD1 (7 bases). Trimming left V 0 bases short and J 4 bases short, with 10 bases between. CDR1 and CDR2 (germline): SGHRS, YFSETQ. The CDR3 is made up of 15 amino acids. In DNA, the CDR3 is TGCGCCAGCAGCTTGGGACAGGGAGGCACCGGGGAGCTGTTTTTT. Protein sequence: CASSLGQGGTGELFF.

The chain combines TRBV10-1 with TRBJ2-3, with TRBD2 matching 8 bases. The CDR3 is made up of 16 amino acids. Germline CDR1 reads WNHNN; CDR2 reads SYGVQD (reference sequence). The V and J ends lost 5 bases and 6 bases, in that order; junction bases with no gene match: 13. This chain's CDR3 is CASSPGTSPPEDTQYF. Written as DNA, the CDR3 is TGCGCCAGCAGTCCCGGGACTAGTCCCCCGGAGGATACGCAGTATTTT.

The CDR3 protein is CASSPVLSSYNEQFF. The CDR3, as DNA: TGTGCCAGCAGCCCCGTTCTTTCAAGCTACAATGAGCAGTTCTTC. The rearrangement uses TRBV7-9 and TRBJ2-1, with unresolved D. This CDR3 comprises 15 residues. Germline V gives CDR1 SEHNR, CDR2 FQNEAQ (reference sequence). Trimming took 5 bases from V and 3 from J, leaving 14 bases between them.

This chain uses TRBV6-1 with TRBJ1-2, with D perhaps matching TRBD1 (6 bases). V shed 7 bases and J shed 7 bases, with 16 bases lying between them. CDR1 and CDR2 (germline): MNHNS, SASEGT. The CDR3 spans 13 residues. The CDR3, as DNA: TGTGCCAGCACCCAAGGGGGGGAAATTGGCTACACCTTC. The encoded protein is CASTQGGEIGYTF.

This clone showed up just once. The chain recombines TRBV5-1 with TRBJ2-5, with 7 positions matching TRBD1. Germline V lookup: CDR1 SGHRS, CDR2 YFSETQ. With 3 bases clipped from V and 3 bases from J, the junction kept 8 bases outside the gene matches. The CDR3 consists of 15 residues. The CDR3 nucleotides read TGCGCCAGCAGCTCGGGACAGACGAAAGAAGAGACCCAGTACTTC. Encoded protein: CASSSGQTKEETQYF.

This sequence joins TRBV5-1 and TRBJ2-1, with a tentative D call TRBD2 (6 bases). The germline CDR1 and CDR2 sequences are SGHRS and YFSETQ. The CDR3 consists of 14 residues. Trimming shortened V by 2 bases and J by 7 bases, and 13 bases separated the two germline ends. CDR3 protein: CASSLGGTGNEQFF. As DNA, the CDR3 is TGCGCCAGCAGCTTAGGCGGGACCGGGAATGAGCAGTTCTTC.

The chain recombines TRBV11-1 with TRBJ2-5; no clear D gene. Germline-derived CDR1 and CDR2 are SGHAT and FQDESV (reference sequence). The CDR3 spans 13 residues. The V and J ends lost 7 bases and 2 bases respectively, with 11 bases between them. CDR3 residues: CASTRGVQETQYF. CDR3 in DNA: TGTGCCAGCACCCGAGGTGTGCAAGAGACCCAGTACTTC.

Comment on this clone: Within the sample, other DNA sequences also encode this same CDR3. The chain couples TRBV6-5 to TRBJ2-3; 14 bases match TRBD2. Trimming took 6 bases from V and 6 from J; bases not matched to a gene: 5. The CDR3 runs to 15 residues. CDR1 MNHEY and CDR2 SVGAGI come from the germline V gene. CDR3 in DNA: TGTGCCAGCAGCCGACTAGCGGGAGGGTCCGATACGCAGTATTTT. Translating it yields CASSRLAGGSDTQYF.

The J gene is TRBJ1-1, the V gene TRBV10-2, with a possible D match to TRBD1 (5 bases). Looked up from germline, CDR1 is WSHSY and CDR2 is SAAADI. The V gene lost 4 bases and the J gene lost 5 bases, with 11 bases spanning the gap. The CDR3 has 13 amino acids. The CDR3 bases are TGCGCCAGCAGTGGGGCGGGGGGAACTGAAGCTTTCTTT. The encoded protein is CASSGAGGTEAFF.

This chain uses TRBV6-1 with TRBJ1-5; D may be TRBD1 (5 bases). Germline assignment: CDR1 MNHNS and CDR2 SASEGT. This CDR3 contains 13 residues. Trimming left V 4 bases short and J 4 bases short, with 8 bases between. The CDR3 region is CASSVGVNQPQHF. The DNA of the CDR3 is TGTGCCAGCAGTGTAGGGGTGAATCAGCCCCAGCATTTT.

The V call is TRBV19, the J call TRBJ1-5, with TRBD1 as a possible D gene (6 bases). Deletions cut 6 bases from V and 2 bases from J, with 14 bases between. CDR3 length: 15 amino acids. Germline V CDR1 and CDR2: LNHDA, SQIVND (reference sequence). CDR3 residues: CASRGQGSGNQPQHF. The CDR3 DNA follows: TGTGCCAGTAGGGGCCAGGGGTCGGGCAATCAGCCCCAGCATTTT.

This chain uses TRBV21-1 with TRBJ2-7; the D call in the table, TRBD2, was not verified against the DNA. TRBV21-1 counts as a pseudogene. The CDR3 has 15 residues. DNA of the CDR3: TGTGCCAGCAGCGGGACTAGCGGGAGGCCCTGGGAGCAGTACTTC. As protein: CASSGTSGRPWEQYF.